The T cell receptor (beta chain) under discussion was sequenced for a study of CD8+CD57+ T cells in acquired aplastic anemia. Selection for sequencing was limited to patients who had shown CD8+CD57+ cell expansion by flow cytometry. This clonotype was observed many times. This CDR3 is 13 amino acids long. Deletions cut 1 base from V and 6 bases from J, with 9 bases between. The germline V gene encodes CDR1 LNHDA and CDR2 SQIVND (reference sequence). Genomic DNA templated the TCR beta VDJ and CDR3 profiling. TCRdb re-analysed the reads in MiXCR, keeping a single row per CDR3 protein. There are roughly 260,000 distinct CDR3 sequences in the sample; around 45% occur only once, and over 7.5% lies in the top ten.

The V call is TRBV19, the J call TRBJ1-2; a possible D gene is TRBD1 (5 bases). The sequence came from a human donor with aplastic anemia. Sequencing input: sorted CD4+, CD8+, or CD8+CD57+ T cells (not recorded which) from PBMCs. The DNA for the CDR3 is TGTGCCAGTAGTATAGCGGGCAGGGATGGCTACACCTTC. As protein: CASSIAGRDGYTF.